The 32 T cell receptor beta chains below were found in one sample sequenced in a study of identical twins. TCRdb re-called the 5' RACE reads with MiXCR, one entry per CDR3 protein. Of some 790,000 distinct CDR3 sequences in the sample, 18% were seen once. These data also formed part of another study, on T cells expressing NK-cell markers.

Sequencing was performed on PBMCs. The receptors derive from a woman between 18 and 29 years old in good health.

This clonotype came up a few times. The chain recombines TRBV6-1 with TRBJ1-6, with 8 bases identical to TRBD1. The germline CDR1 and CDR2 sequences are MNHNS and SASEGT. This CDR3 is 13 amino acids long. V shed 3 bases and J 10 bases; nucleotides not matched to a gene: 2. The DNA of the CDR3 is TGTGCCAGCAGTGAGAGACAGGGGTCACCCCTCCACTTT. Protein sequence: CASSERQGSPLHF.

This chain links TRBV15 with TRBJ1-5, with D possibly TRBD1 on 5 matching bases. CDR1 is LNHNV, CDR2 YYDKDF, per germline (reference sequence). Trimming cost V 8 bases and J 3 bases, with 8 bases left between them. The CDR3 has 12 residues. CDR3 in DNA: TGTGCCACCGGACATTTCAATCAGCCCCAGCATTTT. Translating it yields CATGHFNQPQHF. Full variable domain (rest looked up from reference TRBV15 and TRBJ1-5): DAMVIQNPRYQVTQFGKPVTLSCSQTLNHNVMYWYQQKSSQAPKLLFHYYDKDFNNEADTPDNFQSRRPNTSFCFLDIRSPGLGDTAMYLCATGHFNQPQHFGDGTRLSIL.

This clonotype came up a few times. This chain connects TRBV3-1 to TRBJ2-2, with TRBD1 identical over 8 bases. J was trimmed by 4 bases and V by 7 bases; bases with no gene match: 5. This CDR3 contains 14 residues. CDR1 and CDR2 from the germline V gene are LGHDT and YNNKEL (reference sequence). The CDR3 loop is CASTWTGITGELFF. The DNA for the CDR3 is TGTGCCAGCACCTGGACAGGGATCACCGGGGAGCTGTTTTTT.

This clonotype was detected many times. This sequence joins TRBV12-3 or TRBV12-4 and TRBJ2-1; no clear D gene. This CDR3 is 14 amino acids long. Trimming cost V 2 bases and J 4 bases, with 9 bases left between them. The CDR3 reads CASSLSVGYNEQFF. Here the CDR3 DNA reads TGTGCCAGCAGTTTATCGGTCGGTTACAATGAGCAGTTCTTC.

This clonotype has just a few counts. V usage is TRBV7-8 and J usage is TRBJ2-5, with a weak D call TRBD1 (6 bases). This CDR3 spans 15 amino acids. Germline loops: CDR1 SGHVS, CDR2 FQNEAQ. V shed 5 bases and J shed 3 bases, with 16 bases lying between them. The CDR3, as DNA: TGTGCCAGCAGCCGGAATCCAGGGGCTAAAGAGACCCAGTACTTC. Its translation: CASSRNPGAKETQYF. The whole variable domain, filled in from reference TRBV7-8 and TRBJ2-5, reads GAGVSQSPRYKVAKRGQDVALRCDPISGHVSLFWYQQALGQGPEFLTYFQNEAQLDKSGLPSDRFFAERPEGSVSTLKIQRTQQEDSAVYLCASSRNPGAKETQYFGPGTRLLVL.

V is TRBV12-3 or TRBV12-4 and J is TRBJ1-4; D is ambiguous. Trimming cost V 3 bases and J 8 bases, with 13 bases left between them. The length of the CDR3 is 14 residues. The CDR3 spells CASSFDGGREKLFF. The CDR3 coding sequence is TGTGCCAGCAGTTTCGACGGAGGGAGAGAAAAACTGTTTTTT.

CDR3 coding DNA: TGTGCCAGCAGCTTGGGTGGGGCGGGTGAGCAGTACTTC. Its protein product is CASSLGGAGEQYF. The chain joins TRBV5-4 to TRBJ2-7; D is tentatively TRBD1 or TRBD2 (5 bases each). The CDR3 is 13 amino acids. CDR1 and CDR2 from the germline V gene are SGHNT and YYREEE (reference sequence). V gave up 0 bases and J gave up 7 bases, with 11 bases separating them.

V usage is TRBV9 and J usage is TRBJ2-5; D may match TRBD1 or TRBD2 (5 bases each). The CDR3 extends over 15 amino acids. Trimming took off 4 bases at V and 4 bases at J, with 17 bases between the two ends. Germline V gene lookup returns CDR1 SGDLS and CDR2 YYNGEE. The chain's CDR3 is CASSSTGTPPETQYF. The CDR3 DNA follows: TGTGCCAGCAGCTCCACCGGGACGCCGCCAGAGACCCAGTACTTC.

Concerning this clonotype: The CDR3 ends on some other residue instead of the conserved phenylalanine or tryptophan, so this is likely a read error. This chain joins TRBV27 and TRBJ2-1; D is uncertain. The CDR3 runs to 14 residues. V was trimmed by 0 bases and J by 4 bases, leaving 7 bases between them. The germline V gene has CDR1 MNHEY and CDR2 SMNVEV (reference sequence). The CDR3 here is CASSLSNPYNEQFL. In DNA form, the CDR3 reads TGTGCCAGCAGTTTATCCAACCCATACAATGAGCAGTTCTTG.

This clonotype has just a few counts. The V call is TRBV5-1, the J call TRBJ2-1, with D maybe TRBD1 (5 bases). The germline V and J ends were trimmed by 8 bases and 0 bases, with 15 bases remaining between them. Per germline, CDR1 SGHRS and CDR2 YFSETQ. The CDR3 extends over 15 amino acids. Written as DNA, the CDR3 is TGCGCCAGTAATAGACAGTCAAGCTCCTACAATGAGCAGTTCTTC. Translation: CASNRQSSSYNEQFF. Drawing the rest from reference TRBV5-1 and TRBJ2-1, the complete variable domain is KAGVTQTPRYLIKTRGQQVTLSCSPISGHRSVSWYQQTPGQGLQFLFEYFSETQRNKGNFPGRFSGRQFSNSRSEMNVSTLELGDSALYLCASNRQSSSYNEQFFGPGTRLTVL.

The chain has TRBV9 and TRBJ2-7; the D gene could be TRBD1 or TRBD2 (5 bases each). This CDR3 comprises 14 residues. V lost 4 bases and J lost 2, with 13 bases in between. Germline CDR1 reads SGDLS; CDR2 reads YYNGEE. CDR3 residues: CASSPRDATYEQYF. Written as DNA, the CDR3 is TGTGCCAGCAGCCCCCGGGACGCCACCTACGAGCAGTACTTC.

The V call is TRBV6-1, the J call TRBJ2-2, with 8 nucleotides matching TRBD2. Trimming removed 11 bases from V and 6 bases from J; junction bases left unmatched: 11. This CDR3 is built from 14 residues. Germline V gene data show CDR1 as MNHNS and CDR2 as SASEGT. For the CDR3, the DNA is TGTGCCGGTAGCGGGGTGCCGGTGCCCGGGGAGCTGTTTTTT. It specifies CAGSGVPVPGELFF.

The CDR3 DNA reads as TGTGCCAGCAGCTTAAACTCTGGCGGGGCTAGCACAGATACGCAGTATTTT. This sequence encodes CASSLNSGGASTDTQYF. The J gene is TRBJ2-3, the V gene TRBV7-9; the D gene is possibly TRBD2 (6 bases). Germline V gene sequence: CDR1 SEHNR, CDR2 FQNEAQ (reference sequence). The CDR3 is 17 residues long. V was pared by 2 bases and J by 0 bases, with 15 bases between.

The CDR3 DNA is TGTGCCAGCAGTTTACCCCGTCCCCGGCAAGCTTTCTTT. Protein product: CASSLPRPRQAFF. The genes are TRBV12-3 or TRBV12-4 and TRBJ1-1, with unresolved D. The V and J ends lost 2 bases and 9 bases respectively, with 13 bases between them. The CDR3 sequence is 13 residues long.

This chain joins TRBV4-3 and TRBJ1-6; possible D gene TRBD1, 5 bases. Per germline, CDR1 LGHNA and CDR2 YSLEER. V lost 0 bases and J lost 9, with 15 bases in between. The CDR3 length is 16 residues. The CDR3 coding sequence is TGCGCCAGCAGCCAAGATCAAGGGGATTACTCTTCACCCCTCCACTTT. Protein: CASSQDQGDYSSPLHF.

In its sample, this clonotype was seen a few times. The V and J genes are TRBV19 and TRBJ1-1, with D unresolved. The CDR3 totals 13 residues. The germline V and J ends were trimmed by 6 bases and 0 bases, with 8 bases remaining between them. Per the germline V gene, CDR1 is LNHDA and CDR2 is SQIVND (reference sequence). The CDR3 sequence is CASRLFLNTEAFF. Here the CDR3 DNA reads TGTGCCAGTAGATTATTCCTGAACACTGAAGCTTTCTTT.

This clonotype has only a few counts. This rearrangement joins TRBV5-1 to TRBJ1-6; no definite D call. The V gene lost 6 bases and the J gene lost 4 bases, with 11 bases spanning the gap. Germline CDR1 is SGHRS and CDR2 is YFSETQ. This CDR3 has 14 amino acids. Here the CDR3 reads CASTLGSYNSPLHF. As DNA, the CDR3 is TGCGCCAGCACCCTCGGGAGTTATAATTCACCCCTCCACTTT. Based on the CDR3 plus reference TRBV5-1 and TRBJ1-6, the full variable domain is KAGVTQTPRYLIKTRGQQVTLSCSPISGHRSVSWYQQTPGQGLQFLFEYFSETQRNKGNFPGRFSGRQFSNSRSEMNVSTLELGDSALYLCASTLGSYNSPLHFGNGTRLTVT.

This clonotype was counted ten times or more. The chain is built from TRBV12-3 or TRBV12-4 and TRBJ2-1; D is uncertain. The ends were cut back, 8 bases at V and 0 bases at J, with 14 bases in the middle. This CDR3 contains 15 residues. CDR3 coding DNA: TGTGCCAGCCCGTCGGGCGCAAGCTCCTACAATGAGCAGTTCTTC. Protein sequence: CASPSGASSYNEQFF.

This clonotype has a handful of counts. J is TRBJ2-7 and V is TRBV20-1; 10 bases are a match to TRBD1. CDR1 is DFQATT, CDR2 SNEGSKA, per germline (reference sequence). Losses at the gene ends were 6 bases for V and 2 bases for J; bases not matched to a gene: 4. This CDR3 spans 13 amino acids. CDR3 amino acids: CSAATGGTYEQYF. In DNA form, the CDR3 reads TGCAGTGCCGCGACAGGGGGCACCTACGAGCAGTACTTC.

The table lists this clonotype with many counts. This chain connects TRBV12-3 or TRBV12-4 to TRBJ2-2; 9 bases are shared with TRBD2. The CDR3 has 15 residues. V was pared by 5 bases and J by 2 bases, with 3 bases of the junction left unmatched. DNA of the CDR3: TGTGCCAGCAGTCCGGGACTAGCTAACACCGGGGAGCTGTTTTTT. Protein: CASSPGLANTGELFF.

The CDR3 bases are TGTGCCAGCAGCCCGACTACCATACGGGGTAACGAGCAGTACTTC. It yields the protein CASSPTTIRGNEQYF. This chain uses TRBV11-2 with TRBJ2-7, with TRBD2 as a possible D gene (5 bases). V lost 5 bases to trimming and J lost 5 bases, with 19 bases between them. The CDR3 consists of 15 residues. The germline V gene has CDR1 SGHAT and CDR2 FQNNGV.

V is TRBV20-1 and J is TRBJ2-2, with D possibly TRBD2 on 7 matching bases. Between the trimmed V and J ends, which lost 6 bases and 6 bases, there was a span of 23 bases. This CDR3 has 16 amino acids. Germline assignment: CDR1 DFQATT and CDR2 SNEGSKA (reference sequence). The CDR3 region has the DNA TGCAGTGCCCTACCCGGGGGTTCGGGGGGCCCCGGGGAGCTGTTTTTT. This translates into CSALPGGSGGPGELFF.

This clonotype was seen more than once but under ten times. The genes are TRBV20-1 and TRBJ2-1; 10 nucleotides line up with TRBD2. Trimming removed 5 bases from V and 3 bases from J; junction bases left unmatched: 4. This CDR3 spans 14 amino acids. The germline V gene has CDR1 DFQATT and CDR2 SNEGSKA (reference sequence). The CDR3 coding sequence is TGCAGTGCTCCGGGACTAGCGAACTACAATGAGCAGTTCTTC. Its protein is CSAPGLANYNEQFF.

This clonotype has just a few counts. V usage is TRBV24-1 and J usage is TRBJ2-1; 7 nucleotides agree with TRBD1. V lost 2 bases, J lost 8 bases, and 11 bases stayed unmatched. The CDR3 has 16 amino acids. Germline assignment: CDR1 KGHDR and CDR2 SFDVKD. The chain's CDR3 is CATSDSRDRDGHEQFF. The CDR3, as DNA: TGTGCCACCAGTGATTCCCGGGACAGAGACGGCCATGAGCAGTTCTTC.

This clonotype was counted between two and nine times. V gene TRBV10-3 combines with J gene TRBJ2-3; a weak D match, TRBD1 (7 bases). Trimming cost V 2 bases and J 4 bases, with 13 bases left between them. Germline assignment: CDR1 ENHRY and CDR2 SYGVKD. This CDR3 region has 15 residues. The CDR3 bases are TGTGCCATCAGTGAGCCTGACAGGGAGGCAGATACGCAGTATTTT. Translation gives CAISEPDREADTQYF.

This clonotype was picked up a small number of times. This chain uses TRBV3-1 with TRBJ2-1; TRBD2 matches at 8 bases. Germline values: CDR1 LGHDT, CDR2 YNNKEL (reference sequence). This CDR3 contains 17 residues. The junction had 9 bases not matched to a gene; V was cut back by 0 bases and J by 5 bases. CDR3: CASSQDSGLAGDNEQFF. The CDR3 nucleotides read TGTGCCAGCAGCCAAGATTCAGGTCTAGCGGGTGACAATGAGCAGTTCTTC.

This clonotype was counted a few times. The chain uses TRBV12-3 or TRBV12-4 and TRBJ1-6; D not certain. The CDR3 is 14 residues long. With 6 bases removed from V and 7 bases from J, the gap between germline ends came to 13 bases. The CDR3 DNA sequence: TGTGCCAGCAGCCCGGTCAACGGGAATTCACCCCTCCACTTT. Protein sequence: CASSPVNGNSPLHF.

Only a few counts were recorded for this clonotype. This rearrangement joins TRBV20-1 to TRBJ2-7; weak D call: TRBD1 (6 bases). CDR3 length: 13 amino acids. Deletions cut 6 bases from V and 2 bases from J, with 14 bases between. Looked up from germline, CDR1 is DFQATT and CDR2 is SNEGSKA (reference sequence). CDR3 sequence: CSANHREPYEQYF. DNA for the CDR3: TGCAGTGCAAACCACAGGGAACCCTACGAGCAGTACTTC.

J is TRBJ1-1 and V is TRBV6-5; D unclear. V was clipped by 2 bases and J by 3 bases, with 7 bases between them. The germline CDR1 and CDR2 sequences are MNHEY and SVGAGI. The CDR3 is 13 residues long. The CDR3 DNA follows: TGTGCCAGCAGTTACGCACAGTACACTGAAGCTTTCTTT. Its translation: CASSYAQYTEAFF.

The chain uses TRBV11-2 and TRBJ2-1; 9 bases are a match to TRBD1. CDR3 length equals 15 residues. Germline trimming cut 4 bases from V and 5 bases from J; bases unmatched to any gene: 6. Germline values: CDR1 SGHAT, CDR2 FQNNGV. CDR3 in DNA: TGTGCCAGCAGCTCCTGGACAGGGGTCCACAATGAGCAGTTCTTC. Translating it yields CASSSWTGVHNEQFF.

The chain has TRBV6-1 and TRBJ2-3, with 7 bases matching TRBD2. CDR1 is MNHNS, CDR2 SASEGT, per germline. J lost 7 bases, V lost 6 bases, and 13 bases had no gene match. This CDR3 spans 15 amino acids. The CDR3 DNA sequence: TGTGCCAGCAGCCTACACAGGACGGGACTAAATACGCAGTATTTT. The encoded protein is CASSLHRTGLNTQYF.

With respect to this clonotype: The conserved closing phenylalanine or tryptophan is absent in this CDR3, likely reflecting a read error. This chain joins TRBV7-2 and TRBJ2-1; D unclear. Trimming took off 5 bases at V and 0 bases at J, with 11 bases between the two ends. The CDR3 runs to 15 residues. Looked up from germline, CDR1 is SGHTA and CDR2 is FQGNSA. This CDR3 reads CASSPSRSSYNEQFS. In DNA, the CDR3 is TGTGCCAGCAGCCCCAGTCGTAGCTCCTACAATGAGCAGTTCTCC.